These 14 T cell receptor beta chains were sequenced from one sample in a study of cytomegalovirus exposure and HLA in healthy donors. Primers included in the PCR were 60 Vbeta and 13 Jbeta primers. The repertoire was sequenced with immunoSEQ multiplex PCR; TCRdb's copy has only in-frame clones and lacks some. The sample has 50,000 or so clones, over 60% seen once. The source material was PBMCs. The receptors come from a woman between 40 and 55 years old in good health and CMV-seropositive.

The chain uses TRBV7-9 and TRBJ2-2, with TRBD1 identical over 10 bases. The CDR3 has 17 residues. The germline gives CDR1 SEHNR, CDR2 FQNEAQ (reference sequence). V lost 8 bases, J lost 7 bases, and 16 bases stayed unmatched. In nucleotides, the CDR3 is TGTGCCAGCCTCGGGGGGGCCCGACAGGGGGCCGTCGGGGAGCTGTTTTTT. This gives the protein CASLGGARQGAVGELFF.

This clone is a singleton in its sample. The chain links TRBV9 to TRBJ2-6; 12 bases line up with TRBD1. Germline assignment: CDR1 SGDLS and CDR2 YYNGEE. V trimming: 7 bases; J trimming: 4 bases; junction bases outside the gene matches: 3. The CDR3 has 15 residues. The CDR3 bases are TGTGCCAGCGGGACAGGGGGCTCCGGGGCCAACGTCCTGACTTTC. Amino acid sequence: CASGTGGSGANVLTF.

The CDR3 spells CASRAGLSGNTIYF. DNA of the CDR3: TGTGCCAGTAGGGCGGGCCTATCTGGAAACACCATATATTTT. The rearrangement links TRBV19 to TRBJ1-3; D uncertain. V was trimmed by 6 bases and J by 1 base, leaving 10 bases between them. In germline, CDR1 is LNHDA, CDR2 SQIVND (reference sequence). This CDR3 has 14 amino acids.

The chain employs TRBV29-1 and TRBJ2-3, with D hard to call. The CDR3 runs to 12 residues. Germline CDR1 SQVTM, CDR2 ANQGSEA. Trimming took 3 bases from V and 6 from J, leaving 10 bases between them. CDR3 DNA sequence: TGCAGCGTTGAGGAGAGTGTCGATACGCAGTATTTT. This gives the protein CSVEESVDTQYF.

The chain combines TRBV19 with TRBJ1-1; D gene unclear. V was pared by 3 bases and J by 0 bases, with 8 bases between. CDR3 size: 14 residues. Germline lookup yields CDR1 LNHDA and CDR2 SQIVND (reference sequence). This CDR3 reads CASSIQYLNTEAFF. The CDR3 bases are TGTGCCAGTAGTATCCAATACTTGAACACTGAAGCTTTCTTT.

This chain links TRBV6-5 with TRBJ1-1, with a weak D call TRBD1 (5 bases). V lost 6 bases and J 8 bases, leaving 13 bases between the germline ends. Germline V gene lookup returns CDR1 MNHEY and CDR2 SVGAGI. The CDR3 contains 12 residues. CDR3 amino acids: CASSRRQSEAFF. The CDR3 nucleotides read TGTGCCAGCAGCCGACGACAGTCCGAAGCTTTCTTT.

CDR3 in amino acids: CASSPTGANTGELFF. CDR3 nucleotide sequence: TGCGCCAGCAGCCCCACAGGGGCCAACACCGGGGAGCTGTTTTTT. The chain carries TRBV10-1 and TRBJ2-2; 7 positions match TRBD1. CDR3 length: 15 residues. Per germline, CDR1 WNHNN and CDR2 SYGVQD (reference sequence). The ends lost 6 bases at V and 2 bases at J; junction bases unmatched: 6.

The rearrangement links TRBV10-2 to TRBJ2-2; the match to TRBD2 covers 12 bases. Germline-derived CDR1 and CDR2 are WSHSY and SAAADI. This CDR3 spans 15 amino acids. The trim removed 8 bases at V and 4 bases at J, leaving 5 bases unmatched. In DNA form, the CDR3 reads TGCGCCAGCCGGAGGGGACTAGCGGGCACCGGGGAGCTGTTTTTT. Its translation: CASRRGLAGTGELFF.

The rearrangement uses TRBV6-1 and TRBJ2-2, with TRBD1 as a possible D gene (6 bases). CDR1 MNHNS and CDR2 SASEGT come from the germline V gene. Trimming left V 4 bases short and J 5 bases short, with 17 bases between. The CDR3 has 16 amino acids. CDR3 amino acids: CASSARQPGVTGELFF. CDR3 DNA sequence: TGTGCCAGCAGTGCTCGACAACCAGGGGTGACCGGGGAGCTGTTTTTT.

This clone was seen only a few times. CDR3: CSTLTGITGELFF. For the CDR3, the DNA is TGCAGCACCTTGACAGGTATCACCGGGGAGCTGTTTTTT. The chain combines TRBV29-1 with TRBJ2-2; possibly TRBD1 for D (6 bases). The CDR3 is 13 amino acids. V was clipped by 8 bases and J by 4 bases, with 14 bases between them. Germline CDR1 SQVTM, CDR2 ANQGSEA.

The V call is TRBV19, the J call TRBJ1-6; D is possibly TRBD1 (6 bases). Per the germline V gene, CDR1 is LNHDA and CDR2 is SQIVND (reference sequence). V dropped 4 bases and J dropped 7 bases, with 14 bases sitting between them. The CDR3 contains 15 residues. The CDR3 region is CASSTPQGGNSPLHF. CDR3 coding DNA: TGTGCCAGTAGTACTCCACAGGGAGGGAATTCACCCCTCCACTTT.

The chain combines TRBV7-8 with TRBJ2-5; unclear D gene. The germline V and J ends were trimmed by 5 bases and 2 bases, with 15 bases remaining between them. CDR1 and CDR2 from the germline V gene are SGHVS and FQNEAQ. CDR3 length: 15 amino acids. CDR3: CASSLNPRPQETQYF. The CDR3 nucleotides are TGTGCCAGCAGCCTCAACCCCAGGCCGCAAGAGACCCAGTACTTC.

This clone occurred once. The V gene is TRBV6-5, the J gene TRBJ1-1; D unclear. V lost 6 bases to trimming and J lost 0 bases, with 8 bases between them. Germline V CDR1 and CDR2: MNHEY, SVGAGI. The CDR3 runs to 13 residues. The DNA of the CDR3 is TGTGCCAGCAGGAGGTGGATGAACACTGAAGCTTTCTTT. This codes for CASRRWMNTEAFF.

CDR3 coding DNA: TGTGCCGGATTAACTAGCGATGAGCAGTTCTTC. Protein: CAGLTSDEQFF. V usage is TRBV19 and J usage is TRBJ2-1; 7 positions agree with TRBD2. The CDR3 length is 11 residues. The germline V gene encodes CDR1 LNHDA and CDR2 SQIVND (reference sequence). V lost 11 bases and J lost 8; bases outside the gene matches: 6.